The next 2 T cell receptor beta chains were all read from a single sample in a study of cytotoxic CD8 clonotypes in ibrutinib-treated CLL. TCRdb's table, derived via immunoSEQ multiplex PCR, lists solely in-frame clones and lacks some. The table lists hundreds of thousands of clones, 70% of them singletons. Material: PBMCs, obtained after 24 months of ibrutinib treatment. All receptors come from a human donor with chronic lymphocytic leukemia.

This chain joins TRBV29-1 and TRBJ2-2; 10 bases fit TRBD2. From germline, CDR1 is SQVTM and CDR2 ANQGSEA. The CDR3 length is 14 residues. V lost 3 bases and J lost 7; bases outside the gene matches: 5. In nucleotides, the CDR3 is TGCAGCGTTGATTCTAGCGGGAGTGTCGGGGAGCTGTTTTTT. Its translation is CSVDSSGSVGELFF.

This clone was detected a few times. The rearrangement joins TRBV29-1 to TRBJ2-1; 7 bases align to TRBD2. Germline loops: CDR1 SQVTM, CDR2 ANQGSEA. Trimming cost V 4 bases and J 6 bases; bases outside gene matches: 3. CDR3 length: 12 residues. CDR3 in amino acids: CSVGGRGNEQFF. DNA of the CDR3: TGCAGCGTTGGGGGGAGGGGCAATGAGCAGTTCTTC.